These 6 T cell receptor beta chains originate from one sample sequenced in a study of blood T cell repertoires in COVID-19. TCRdb's table, derived via immunoSEQ multiplex PCR, lists solely in-frame clones and lacks some. The sample records nearly 95,000 clones, around nine tenths being singletons. Sequencing was done on a sample of peripheral blood. Receptors were obtained from an elderly woman with acute or convalescent COVID-19.

The V call is TRBV7-3, the J call TRBJ2-2; D might be TRBD1 (5 bases). The V gene's germline CDR1 is SGHTA and CDR2 FQGTGA. V was shortened by 0 bases and J by 7 bases, with 12 bases between the two germline ends. The CDR3 is made up of 15 amino acids. CDR3: CASSLTQGFGGELFF. The CDR3 bases are TGTGCCAGCAGCTTAACCCAGGGATTTGGCGGGGAGCTGTTTTTT. Full variable domain (outside the CDR3, taken from reference TRBV7-3 and TRBJ2-2): GAGVSQTPSNKVTEKGKYVELRCDPISGHTALYWYRQSLGQGPEFLIYFQGTGAADDSGLPNDRFFAVRPEGSVSTLKIQRTERGDSAVYLCASSLTQGFGGELFFGEGSRLTVL.

This sequence joins TRBV5-6 and TRBJ1-2, with 9 bases fitting TRBD1. Germline CDR1 reads SGHDT; CDR2 reads YYEEEE. The CDR3 consists of 16 residues. J was trimmed by 1 base and V by 0 bases; bases with no gene match: 4. The CDR3 DNA reads TGTGCCAGCAGCTTGGTGGCGGACAGGGGTAACTATGGCTACACCTTC. Translated, it gives CASSLVADRGNYGYTF.

The rearrangement joins TRBV2 to TRBJ2-1; 7 positions agree with TRBD1. The length of the CDR3 is 15 residues. Germline lookup yields CDR1 SNHLY and CDR2 FYNNEI. Trimming took 5 bases from V and 2 from J; bases not matched to a gene: 6. The CDR3 reads CASSLLQGAYNEQFF. The CDR3 DNA sequence: TGTGCCAGCAGTCTTTTGCAGGGGGCCTACAATGAGCAGTTCTTC.

The CDR3 spells CASSGGQFATGELFF. For the CDR3, the DNA is TGTGCCAGCAGTGGAGGACAGTTCGCCACCGGGGAGCTGTTTTTT. This chain joins TRBV2 and TRBJ2-2, with D possibly matching TRBD1 (6 bases). The germline gives CDR1 SNHLY, CDR2 FYNNEI. Trimming pared 4 bases from V and 4 bases from J, leaving 13 bases between. The CDR3 is made up of 15 amino acids.

This clone was counted once. CDR3 residues: CASSSTSVTSEQYF. CDR3 bases: TGTGCCAGTAGTTCGACGTCAGTGACATCCGAGCAGTACTTC. The chain joins TRBV19 to TRBJ2-7; D gene unclear. V lost 5 bases, J lost 6 bases, and 17 bases lay in between. The CDR3 sequence is 14 residues long. Germline lookup yields CDR1 LNHDA and CDR2 SQIVND (reference sequence).

This clone was seen only once. This chain joins TRBV3-1 (or the pseudogene TRBV3-2) and TRBJ2-3; 14 nucleotides line up with TRBD2. V shed 4 bases, J shed 2 bases, and the junction held 2 bases outside the gene matches. Germline assignment: CDR1 LGHDT and CDR2 YNNKEL (reference sequence). The CDR3 totals 16 residues. The CDR3 loop is CASSLTSGGATDTQYF. The CDR3 DNA follows: TGTGCCAGCAGCCTGACTAGCGGGGGGGCCACAGATACGCAGTATTTT.